These 26 T cell receptor beta chains originate from one sample sequenced in a study of T cell responses to AZD1222 COVID-19 vaccine. Clones were read by immunoSEQ multiplex PCR, and TCRdb kept only the in-frame ones, dropping some. The table lists about 120,000 clones, roughly 90% of them singletons. The starting material was peripheral blood, obtained on day 0 of AZD1222 vaccination. These receptor sequences come from an adult in good health.

The V gene is TRBV11-2, the J gene TRBJ2-7, with TRBD2 as a possible D gene (6 bases). Germline V lookup: CDR1 SGHAT, CDR2 FQNNGV. CDR3 size: 12 residues. V lost 5 bases and J 4 bases, leaving 9 bases between the germline ends. In nucleotides, the CDR3 is TGTGCCAGCAGCATGGGGGGTTACGAGCAGTACTTC. This gives the protein CASSMGGYEQYF.

The chain recombines TRBV5-1 with TRBJ2-1; 9 bases map to TRBD2. J gave up 4 bases and V 1 base, and 6 bases lay outside the gene matches. The CDR3 loop spans 16 amino acids. Germline CDR1 reads SGHRS; CDR2 reads YFSETQ. CDR3 sequence: CASSLTRLAAYNEQFF. For the CDR3, the DNA is TGCGCCAGCAGCTTGACAAGACTAGCGGCATACAATGAGCAGTTCTTC.

The J gene is TRBJ2-2, the V gene TRBV10-3, with TRBD2 as a possible D gene (6 bases). Germline V gene lookup returns CDR1 ENHRY and CDR2 SYGVKD. The CDR3 is 15 residues long. V shed 8 bases and J shed 0 bases, with 13 bases lying between them. CDR3 nucleotides: TGTGCCATCCGGGAGCAGGGATCGAACACCGGGGAGCTGTTTTTT. Its translation: CAIREQGSNTGELFF.

The rearrangement joins TRBV27 to TRBJ2-7; D not certain. The germline V gene encodes CDR1 MNHEY and CDR2 SMNVEV (reference sequence). This CDR3 is 16 amino acids long. The ends were cut back, 2 bases at V and 10 bases at J, with 24 bases in the middle. The CDR3 DNA reads TGTGCCAGCAGTTTAGGACCCGGTGTGGACGGATTGCGTCAGTACTTC. Translating gives CASSLGPGVDGLRQYF.

The chain combines TRBV7-3 with TRBJ2-5; TRBD1 matches 8 bases. V dropped 5 bases and J dropped 1; count of bases not matched to a gene: 6. CDR1 is SGHTA, CDR2 FQGTGA, per germline. CDR3 length equals 15 residues. The CDR3 is CASSATGASQETQYF. The CDR3 nucleotides read TGTGCCAGCAGCGCGACAGGGGCCAGCCAAGAGACCCAGTACTTC.

The chain joins TRBV7-8 to TRBJ1-4; D is perhaps TRBD1 (5 bases). The V end was cut by 1 base, the J end by 4 bases, with 13 bases between. This CDR3 is built from 16 residues. Looked up from germline, CDR1 is SGHVS and CDR2 is FQNEAQ. CDR3 protein: CASSLGAGMNNEKLFF. The CDR3 DNA sequence: TGTGCCAGCAGCTTAGGAGCAGGGATGAATAATGAAAAACTGTTTTTT.

This chain connects TRBV15 to TRBJ2-1, with TRBD1 matching 8 bases. V trimming: 5 bases; J trimming: 0 bases; junction bases outside the gene matches: 9. Germline-derived CDR1 and CDR2 are LNHNV and YYDKDF (reference sequence). The CDR3 has 17 residues. The CDR3 DNA sequence: TGTGCCACCAGCGCCAGACAGGGGTCCAGCTCCTACAATGAGCAGTTCTTC. This encodes CATSARQGSSSYNEQFF.

The chain carries TRBV2 and TRBJ2-7, with TRBD1 matching over 8 bases. V lost 4 bases to trimming and J lost 3 bases; unmatched junction nucleotides: 2. This CDR3 is built from 13 residues. CDR1 is SNHLY and CDR2 is FYNNEI in the germline V gene. This CDR3 reads CASSGQGIYEQYF. In DNA, the CDR3 is TGTGCCAGCAGTGGACAGGGGATCTACGAGCAGTACTTC.

The chain employs TRBV18 and TRBJ1-1; the D is unclear. Trimming took off 3 bases at V and 1 base at J, with 9 bases between the two ends. There are 14 residues in the CDR3. Germline V gene sequence: CDR1 KGHSH, CDR2 LQKENI. The CDR3 sequence is CASSPSSRNTEAFF. The CDR3 region has the DNA TGTGCCAGCTCACCTTCTAGCAGGAACACTGAAGCTTTCTTT. The full variable domain, with the rest looked up from reference TRBV18 and TRBJ1-1, is NAGVMQNPRHLVRRRGQEARLRCSPMKGHSHVYWYRQLPEEGLKFMVYLQKENIIDESGMPKERFSAEFPKEGPSILRIQQVVRGDSAAYFCASSPSSRNTEAFFGQGTRLTVV.

The chain employs TRBV6-5 and TRBJ1-1, with 10 bases identical to TRBD1. Germline V lookup: CDR1 MNHEY, CDR2 SVGAGI. After removal of 6 bases from V and 7 bases from J, the junction contained 8 bases not matched to a gene. The CDR3 contains 14 residues. CDR3 in DNA: TGTGCCAGCAGCAGGGACAGGGGCAAGCATGAAGCTTTCTTT. Encoded protein: CASSRDRGKHEAFF.

The gene calls are TRBV6-4 and TRBJ2-1, with 7 bases fitting TRBD2. V lost 0 bases, J lost 4 bases, and 6 bases stayed unmatched. Germline CDR1 reads MRHNA; CDR2 reads SNTAGT. This CDR3 has 16 residues. In DNA form, the CDR3 reads TGTGCCAGCAGTGACTCGAGCGGGACTCATTACAATGAGCAGTTCTTC. This translates into CASSDSSGTHYNEQFF.

This chain connects TRBV7-3 to TRBJ2-5; D is perhaps TRBD1 or TRBD2 (5 bases each). Trimming removed 2 bases at V and 2 bases at J, with 9 bases between. The CDR3 sequence is 14 residues long. Germline V gives CDR1 SGHTA, CDR2 FQGTGA. CDR3: CASSLGTGQETQYF. CDR3 nucleotides: TGTGCCAGCAGCTTAGGGACGGGTCAAGAGACCCAGTACTTC.

The chain couples TRBV27 to TRBJ2-7; 15 nucleotides line up with TRBD2. Germline CDR1 MNHEY, CDR2 SMNVEV (reference sequence). The CDR3 is 15 amino acids. V lost 5 bases, J lost 5 bases, and 4 bases stayed unmatched. The CDR3 nucleotides are TGTGCCAGCAGTGCGGGACTAGCGGGAGGCCACGAGCAGTACTTC. It yields the protein CASSAGLAGGHEQYF.

The rearrangement joins TRBV30 to TRBJ1-1; 10 bases are a match to TRBD1. J lost 5 bases, V lost 5 bases, and 5 bases had no gene match. CDR1 is GTSNPN and CDR2 is SVGIG in the germline V gene (reference sequence). The CDR3 contains 13 residues. CDR3 DNA: TGTGCCTGGGACAGGGGGCTCCAAACTGAAGCTTTCTTT. Translating gives CAWDRGLQTEAFF.

The chain is built from TRBV3-1 (or the pseudogene TRBV3-2) and TRBJ1-6, with D tentatively TRBD1 (5 bases). Germline V CDR1 and CDR2: LGHDT, YNNKEL (reference sequence). The CDR3 extends over 14 amino acids. V lost 2 bases to trimming and J lost 11 bases, with 13 bases between them. CDR3 amino acids: CASSQFSGRTPLHF. CDR3 nucleotide sequence: TGTGCCAGCAGCCAATTTTCAGGGAGGACACCCCTCCACTTT.

This clone was detected once. The V call is TRBV6-5, the J call TRBJ1-4; D uncertain. With 0 bases removed from V and 14 bases from J, the gap between germline ends came to 19 bases. The CDR3 has 15 residues. The germline V gene encodes CDR1 MNHEY and CDR2 SVGAGI. CDR3 sequence (DNA): TGTGCCAGCAGTTACTCGCCCGGCTCGTCCGTAGGTCTGTTTTTT. This sequence encodes CASSYSPGSSVGLFF.

The V gene is TRBV28, the J gene TRBJ1-6; D remains ambiguous. V was shortened by 5 bases and J by 7 bases, with 12 bases between the two germline ends. Germline CDR1 MDHEN, CDR2 SYDVKM. This CDR3 spans 14 amino acids. CDR3 loop: CASSQMELNSPLHF. CDR3 bases: TGTGCCAGCAGTCAGATGGAATTGAATTCACCCCTCCACTTT.

The chain uses TRBV5-1 and TRBJ2-5; D possibly corresponds to TRBD1 (6 bases). V was trimmed by 6 bases and J by 5 bases, leaving 11 bases between them. The CDR3 is 12 residues long. Germline V gene sequence: CDR1 SGHRS, CDR2 YFSETQ. The CDR3 spells CASTPDSETQYF. CDR3 in DNA: TGCGCCAGCACACCGGACAGCGAGACCCAGTACTTC.

The chain links TRBV12-3 or TRBV12-4 to TRBJ1-2, with D hard to call. The CDR3 covers 11 residues. V lost 5 bases and J lost 4, with 5 bases in between. CDR3 bases: TGTGCCAGCAGTAGGAGCTATGGCTACACCTTC. Protein product: CASSRSYGYTF.

V is TRBV9 and J is TRBJ2-1; 8 nucleotides agree with TRBD2. The CDR3 length is 15 residues. The V and J ends lost 1 base and 1 base, in that order; junction bases with no gene match: 1. CDR1 is SGDLS and CDR2 is YYNGEE in the germline V gene. CDR3 nucleotides: TGTGCCAGCAGCGTAACTAGCGGATCCTACAATGAGCAGTTCTTC. It translates to CASSVTSGSYNEQFF. The full variable domain, in which reference TRBV9 and TRBJ2-1 provide the parts outside the CDR3, is DSGVTQTPKHLITATGQRVTLRCSPRSGDLSVYWYQQSLDQGLQFLIQYYNGEERAKGNILERFSAQQFPDLHSELNLSSLELGDSALYFCASSVTSGSYNEQFFGPGTRLTVL.

The chain recombines TRBV27 with TRBJ1-6; perhaps TRBD1 as D (5 bases). The CDR3 is 15 residues long. V shed 0 bases and J shed 6 bases, with 9 bases lying between them. Germline CDR1 is MNHEY and CDR2 is SMNVEV (reference sequence). The CDR3, as DNA: TGTGCCAGCAGTTTATCCAGGGTTTTTAATTCACCCCTCCACTTT. This codes for CASSLSRVFNSPLHF.

The chain joins TRBV12-3 or TRBV12-4 to TRBJ2-7; 8 positions agree with TRBD1. The CDR3 sequence is 12 residues long. Unmatched junction bases numbered 4, after V lost 6 bases and J lost 6 bases. The CDR3 is CASSLDRGEQYF. The CDR3 region has the DNA TGTGCCAGCAGCCTTGACAGGGGCGAGCAGTACTTC.

Here the CDR3 DNA reads TGTGCCAGTAGTATAAGGGACAGGGACGACGAGCAGTACTTC. Amino acid sequence: CASSIRDRDDEQYF. The rearrangement uses TRBV19 and TRBJ2-7; 9 positions match TRBD1. The CDR3 is 14 residues long. From germline, CDR1 is LNHDA and CDR2 SQIVND (reference sequence). Losses at the gene ends were 2 bases for V and 5 bases for J; bases not matched to a gene: 4.

This chain joins TRBV5-6 and TRBJ1-2, with D tentatively TRBD1 (5 bases). Germline CDR1 SGHDT, CDR2 YYEEEE. Trimming left V 4 bases short and J 4 bases short, with 11 bases between. The CDR3 totals 13 residues. The CDR3, as DNA: TGTGCCAGCAGCCTTAGACAGTTCTATGGCTACACCTTC. Its protein is CASSLRQFYGYTF.

The J gene is TRBJ1-2, the V gene TRBV19, with 8 bases identical to TRBD1. The CDR3 runs 13 residues. Trimming took 8 bases from V and 4 from J; bases not matched to a gene: 6. In germline, CDR1 is LNHDA, CDR2 SQIVND (reference sequence). The CDR3 spells CASGVTGAYGYTF. Here the CDR3 DNA reads TGTGCCAGTGGGGTGACAGGGGCCTATGGCTACACCTTC.

The J gene is TRBJ2-7, the V gene TRBV4-2; the D is unclear. V dropped 1 base and J dropped 2 bases, with 6 bases sitting between them. The germline V gene has CDR1 LGHNA and CDR2 YNFKEQ. The length of the CDR3 is 13 residues. The CDR3 DNA reads as TGTGCCAGCAGCCAAGCCGGAGCCTACGAGCAGTACTTC. Translating it yields CASSQAGAYEQYF.